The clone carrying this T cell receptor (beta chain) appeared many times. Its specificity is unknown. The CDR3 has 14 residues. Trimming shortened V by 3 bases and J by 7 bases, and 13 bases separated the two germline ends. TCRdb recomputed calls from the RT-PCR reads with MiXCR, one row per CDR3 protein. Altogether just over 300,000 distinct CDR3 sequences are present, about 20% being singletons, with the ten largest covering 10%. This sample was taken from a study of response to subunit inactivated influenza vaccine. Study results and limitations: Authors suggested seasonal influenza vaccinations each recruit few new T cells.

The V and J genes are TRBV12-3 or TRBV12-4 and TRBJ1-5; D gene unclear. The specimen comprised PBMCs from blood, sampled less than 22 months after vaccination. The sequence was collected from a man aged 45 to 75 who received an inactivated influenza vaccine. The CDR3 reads CASSFDNPNQPQHF. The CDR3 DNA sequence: TGTGCCAGCAGTTTTGACAATCCGAACCAGCCCCAGCATTTT.